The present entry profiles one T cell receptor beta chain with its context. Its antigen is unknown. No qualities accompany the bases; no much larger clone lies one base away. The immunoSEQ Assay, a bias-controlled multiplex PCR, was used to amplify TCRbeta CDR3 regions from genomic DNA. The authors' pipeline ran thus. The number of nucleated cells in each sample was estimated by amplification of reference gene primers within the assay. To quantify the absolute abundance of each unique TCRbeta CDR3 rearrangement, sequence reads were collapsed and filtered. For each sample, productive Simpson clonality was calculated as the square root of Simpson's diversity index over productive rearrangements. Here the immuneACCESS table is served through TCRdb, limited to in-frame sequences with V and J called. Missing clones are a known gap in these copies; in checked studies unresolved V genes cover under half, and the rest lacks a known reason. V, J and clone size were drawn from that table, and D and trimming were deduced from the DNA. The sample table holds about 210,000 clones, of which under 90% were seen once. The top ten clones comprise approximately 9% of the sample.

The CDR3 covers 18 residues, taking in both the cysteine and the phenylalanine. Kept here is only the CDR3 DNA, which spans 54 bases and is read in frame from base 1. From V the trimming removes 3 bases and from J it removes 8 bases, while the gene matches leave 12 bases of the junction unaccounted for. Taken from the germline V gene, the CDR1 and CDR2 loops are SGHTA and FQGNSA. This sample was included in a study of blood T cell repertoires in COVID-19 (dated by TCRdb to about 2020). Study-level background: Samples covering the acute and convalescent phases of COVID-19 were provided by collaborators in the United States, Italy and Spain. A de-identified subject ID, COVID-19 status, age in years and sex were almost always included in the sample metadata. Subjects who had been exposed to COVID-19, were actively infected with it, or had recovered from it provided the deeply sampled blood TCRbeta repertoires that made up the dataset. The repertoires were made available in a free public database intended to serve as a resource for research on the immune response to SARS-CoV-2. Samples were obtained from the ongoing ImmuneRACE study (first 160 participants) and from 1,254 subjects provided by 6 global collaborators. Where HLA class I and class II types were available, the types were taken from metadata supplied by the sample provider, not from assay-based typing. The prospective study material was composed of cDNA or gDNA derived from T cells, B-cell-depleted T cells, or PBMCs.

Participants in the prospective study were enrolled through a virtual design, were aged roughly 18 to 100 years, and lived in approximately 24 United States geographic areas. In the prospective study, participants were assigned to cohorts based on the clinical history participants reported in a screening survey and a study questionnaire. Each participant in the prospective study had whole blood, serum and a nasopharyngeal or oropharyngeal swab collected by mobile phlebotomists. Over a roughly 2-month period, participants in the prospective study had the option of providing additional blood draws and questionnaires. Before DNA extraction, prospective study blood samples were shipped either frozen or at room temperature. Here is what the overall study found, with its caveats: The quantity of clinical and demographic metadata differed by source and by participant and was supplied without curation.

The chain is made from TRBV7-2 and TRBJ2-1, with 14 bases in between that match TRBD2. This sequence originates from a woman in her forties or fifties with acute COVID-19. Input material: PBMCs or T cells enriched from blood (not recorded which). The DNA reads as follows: TGTGCCAGCAGCTTTCGACTAGCGGGGGGGCGATTCAAGGATGAGCAGTTCTTC. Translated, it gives CASSFRLAGGRFKDEQFF.